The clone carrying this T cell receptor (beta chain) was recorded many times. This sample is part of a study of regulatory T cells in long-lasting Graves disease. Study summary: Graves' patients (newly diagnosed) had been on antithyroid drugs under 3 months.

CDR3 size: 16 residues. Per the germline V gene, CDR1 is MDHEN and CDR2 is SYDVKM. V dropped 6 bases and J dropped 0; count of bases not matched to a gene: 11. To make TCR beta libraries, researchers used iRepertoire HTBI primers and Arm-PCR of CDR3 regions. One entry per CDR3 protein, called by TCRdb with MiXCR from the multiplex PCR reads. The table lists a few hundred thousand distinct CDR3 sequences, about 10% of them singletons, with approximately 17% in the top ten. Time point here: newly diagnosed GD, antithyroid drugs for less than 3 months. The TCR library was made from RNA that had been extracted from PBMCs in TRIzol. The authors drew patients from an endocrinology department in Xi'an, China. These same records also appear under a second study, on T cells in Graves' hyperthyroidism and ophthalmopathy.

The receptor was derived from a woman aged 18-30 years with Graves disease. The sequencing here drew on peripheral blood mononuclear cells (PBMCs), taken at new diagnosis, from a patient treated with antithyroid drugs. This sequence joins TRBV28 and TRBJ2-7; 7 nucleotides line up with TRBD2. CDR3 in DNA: TGTGCCAGCAGGTCCATCCTAGCGGAAAACTCCTACGAGCAGTACTTC. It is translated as CASRSILAENSYEQYF.